What follows describes a single TCR beta chain. Its specific antigen is unknown. No base qualities exist here, and no much larger clone lies one base off it. Survey sequencing of tumors used two replicates per sample, and the tumor libraries mostly started from approximately 4.8 ug of input genomic DNA. Following the manufacturer's instructions, the team built TCRbeta libraries using the immunoSEQ hsTCRbeta kit. The completed libraries were mixed into a single pool at 3 nM, then sequenced with an Illumina NovaSeq 6000 S4 flow cell. In the source study's methods: Raw data preprocessing and quality control were performed with the immunoSEQ Analyzer. The analysis was limited to productive rearrangements, and each clonotype was defined by a unique CDR3 amino acid sequence. Repertoire clonality was estimated as the Gini-Simpson index, computed with the R package tcR. Student's t test was used to compare Gini indices, and Pearson correlation was used to assess associations with tumor size change. TCRdb took over this immuneACCESS table, retaining in-frame rearrangements with V and J assigned. Such tables are incomplete; in checked studies, under half of the missing clones stem from an unresolved V gene, and the remainder is unexplained. V, J and clone size are those of that table, while D and trimming were read from the DNA. This sample holds approximately 23,000 clones; around 43% were observed only once. The top ten constitute almost 40% of the sample.

This record belongs to a study of neoadjuvant anti-PD-1 for oral cavity cancer (dated by TCRdb to the early 2020s). With regard to the full study: Before undergoing curative-intent surgical resection, most patients got three to four biweekly nivolumab doses at 3 mg/kg. The parent correlative cohort included approximately 13 patients, with an approximately 33% response rate. Under RECIST 1.1, a patient counted as a responder if showing complete response, partial response or stable disease, and as a non-responder if showing progression. A fourth nivolumab dose was given around day 43 to patients without progression, and definitive surgical resection was performed in those patients on days 50-56.

The study at large found these results: Greater tumor shrinkage correlated with larger post-treatment sizes of preexisting intratumoral clones, which suggests that expansion of preexisting clones contributed to response. The TCR analyses had only a few patients in each response group, and the authors called for validation in larger cohorts. Higher pretreatment blood Treg/Th17 ratios correlated with higher pretreatment blood TCRbeta clonality and lower post-treatment tumor TCRbeta clonality.

The germline V gene yields SGHRS for CDR1 and YFSETQ for CDR2. From the cysteine up to the phenylalanine, the CDR3 has a length of 16 residues. Just CDR3 DNA is preserved here, 48 bases in frame from base 1. Trimming costs V 5 bases and J 3 bases, and their ends lie 21 bases apart. Explained via the paper, the time point label denotes: after neoadjuvant nivolumab, at surgical resection. The patients had newly diagnosed stage II-IVA oral cavity squamous cell carcinoma and had not received any prior systemic or radiation treatment. The cohort was made up of patients with locally advanced, HPV-negative oral cavity squamous cell carcinoma. The samples were drawn from a longitudinal correlative study tied to a single-arm phase II trial testing neoadjuvant nivolumab in oral cavity squamous cell carcinoma. Subject-matched pre- and post-treatment PBMCs and tumors from three responders and three non-responders were subjected to genomic DNA-based TCRbeta sequencing. The Maxwell RSC DNA from Tissue kit was used to isolate genomic DNA from tumor tissue.

The sequence was obtained from a person between 40 and 80 years old with oral cavity squamous cell carcinoma. The chain is encoded by TRBV5-1 joined to TRBJ2-7; TRBD1 could be the D gene, as 5 bases match. The sequencing here drew on tumor tissue, taken after nivolumab (anti-PD-1) treatment. The bases read TGCGCCAGCAGTTCTGACAGTACCTCCGCCTACTACGAGCAGTACTTC. It encodes CASSSDSTSAYYEQYF.